This note documents a single TCR beta chain sequence. The antigen remains undetermined. Profiled with immunoSEQ multiplex PCR; TCRdb holds only in-frame clones, not every one. This table holds approximately 190,000 clones, approximately 79% found once. Losses at the gene ends were 0 bases for V and 4 bases for J; bases not matched to a gene: 12. The length of the CDR3 is 18 residues. The germline CDR1 and CDR2 sequences are SGHRS and YFSETQ. This specimen comes from a study of cytotoxic CD8 clonotypes in ibrutinib-treated CLL. For the study at large: Among responders, some 25 were partial and 2 complete; after median roughly 70 months, about 15 stayed remitted and 12 progressed.

Overall study findings and caveats: Elevated clonality accompanied ibrutinib response, with a return toward baseline values at progression. Baseline-level clonality went beyond age-matched healthy donors and moved in step with circulating CD8+ T-cell counts. Sampling time points were not equivalent between sustained-remission and progressing patients.

The V call is TRBV5-1, the J call TRBJ2-3; TRBD2 matches 9 bases. This clonotype originated in a human donor with chronic lymphocytic leukemia. Sequencing used PBMCs, obtained after 12 months of ibrutinib treatment. CDR3 DNA sequence: TGCGCCAGCAGCTTGGCGTTTGTTGCTAGCGGGAACTCAGATACGCAGTATTTT. As protein: CASSLAFVASGNSDTQYF.